These 26 T cell receptor beta chains originate from one sample sequenced in a study of blood T cell repertoires in COVID-19 (dated by TCRdb to 2019 to 2021). The protocol used for the library was the immunoSEQ multiplex PCR assay. TCRdb took this table from immuneACCESS and kept in-frame rearrangements with V and J called. Such tables lack part of the clones; where checked against another copy, unresolved V genes explain under half of the gap, and the rest is unexplained. In all, the sample holds about 170,000 clones, and 79% of those were seen once. The ten most abundant clones make up roughly 19% of the sample. The specimen sequenced was PBMCs or T cells enriched from blood (not recorded which). Receptors originate from a woman aged 70-85 years in a cohort exposed to, infected with or recovered from COVID-19 (not recorded which).

The chain employs TRBV5-1 and TRBJ2-7, with TRBD2 identical over 7 bases. The germline CDR1 and CDR2 sequences are SGHRS and YFSETQ. This CDR3 spans 16 amino acids. Trimming cost V 1 base and J 2 bases; bases outside gene matches: 9. Written as DNA, the CDR3 is TGCGCCAGCAGCTTGACGGTTGGGGGGGTTACCTACGAGCAGTACTTC. Translation: CASSLTVGGVTYEQYF.

This rearrangement joins TRBV24-1 to TRBJ2-7; maybe TRBD2 (5 bases). The CDR3 is 14 amino acids. Germline CDR1 reads KGHDR; CDR2 reads SFDVKD. Trimming removed 7 bases at V and 2 bases at J, with 14 bases between. CDR3 loop: CATSRDTSPYEQYF. The CDR3 DNA sequence: TGTGCCACCAGCCGGGATACATCCCCCTACGAGCAGTACTTC.

This chain uses TRBV2 with TRBJ1-2; 9 nucleotides agree with TRBD1. This CDR3 is 12 amino acids long. The V gene end was trimmed by 5 bases and the J gene end by 7 bases; junction bases not matched to a gene: 2. The germline CDR1 and CDR2 sequences are SNHLY and FYNNEI. The CDR3 loop is CASSWDRVGYTF. CDR3 nucleotides: TGTGCCAGCAGTTGGGACAGGGTTGGCTACACCTTC.

This clone was observed once. The chain recombines TRBV9 with TRBJ2-1, with D unresolved. From germline, CDR1 is SGDLS and CDR2 YYNGEE. V lost 1 base and J lost 0, with 14 bases in between. This CDR3 has 17 amino acids. The CDR3: CASSVTPAVGSYNEQFF. CDR3 nucleotide sequence: TGTGCCAGCAGCGTAACCCCGGCGGTAGGCTCCTACAATGAGCAGTTCTTC.

J is TRBJ1-2 and V is TRBV19, with no clear D. CDR1 LNHDA and CDR2 SQIVND come from the germline V gene (reference sequence). Trimming pared 5 bases from V and 0 bases from J, leaving 10 bases between. The CDR3 spans 14 residues. The CDR3 reads CASSATGANYGYTF. The CDR3 DNA follows: TGTGCCAGTAGTGCGACCGGGGCTAACTATGGCTACACCTTC. The variable domain in full, with the rest retrieved from reference TRBV19 and TRBJ1-2, is DGGITQSPKYLFRKEGQNVTLSCEQNLNHDAMYWYRQDPGQGLRLIYYSQIVNDFQKGDIAEGYSVSREKKESFPLTVTSAQKNPTAFYLCASSATGANYGYTFGSGTRLTVV.

The V and J genes are TRBV7-9 and TRBJ2-5; TRBD2 agrees at 11 bases. With V trimmed by 4 bases and J by 4 bases, 8 bases remained unmatched. The CDR3 consists of 16 residues. Per germline, CDR1 SEHNR and CDR2 FQNEAQ (reference sequence). This chain's CDR3 is CASSSSLLAGVETQYF. Written as DNA, the CDR3 is TGTGCCAGCAGCTCTAGCCTACTAGCGGGAGTAGAGACCCAGTACTTC.

This clone was counted once. Just one base apart from a much larger clone, this may be a read error. The chain carries TRBV6-5 and TRBJ2-7, with 11 bases identical to TRBD1. Germline CDR1 and CDR2: MNHEY and SVGAGI. The V segment lost 6 bases and the J segment 4 bases; nucleotides outside the gene matches: 5. The CDR3 contains 14 residues. In nucleotides, the CDR3 is TGTGCCAGCAGCGCCCGGGACAGGGGGTACGAGCAGTACTTC. It yields the protein CASSARDRGYEQYF.

V is TRBV11-3 and J is TRBJ1-1; D call uncertain. This CDR3 region has 14 residues. The V and J ends lost 2 bases and 3 bases respectively, with 10 bases between them. Looked up from germline, CDR1 is SGHNT and CDR2 is YENEEA. This chain's CDR3 is CASSLFGSDTEAFF. In DNA form, the CDR3 reads TGTGCCAGCAGCTTATTTGGGAGCGACACTGAAGCTTTCTTT.

This chain uses TRBV4-3 with TRBJ1-1; perhaps TRBD1 as D (5 bases). The CDR3 contains 17 residues. Germline CDR1 is LGHNA and CDR2 is YSLEER. The V and J ends lost 0 bases and 7 bases respectively, with 21 bases between them. CDR3 sequence: CASSQDPAGHRLSEAFF. The CDR3, as DNA: TGCGCCAGCAGCCAAGACCCTGCAGGGCATCGACTCAGTGAAGCTTTCTTT.

J is TRBJ2-3 and V is TRBV5-1, with TRBD2 matching over 12 bases. Germline CDR1 SGHRS, CDR2 YFSETQ. The length of the CDR3 is 15 residues. J lost 1 base, V lost 7 bases, and 4 bases had no gene match. CDR3 DNA: TGCGCCAGCCGACTAGCGGGAGAGCGCACAGATACGCAGTATTTT. Protein product: CASRLAGERTDTQYF.

This clone was recorded once. CDR3 in DNA: TGTGCCAGCAGCCAGGGACAGGGGTATTCCTACAATGAGCAGTTCTTC. It codes for CASSQGQGYSYNEQFF. The chain uses TRBV3-1 (or the pseudogene TRBV3-2) and TRBJ2-1; 10 bases align to TRBD1. The CDR3 has 16 residues. Germline V gene lookup returns CDR1 LGHDT and CDR2 YNNKEL (reference sequence). The J segment lost 1 base and the V segment lost 3 bases, leaving 3 bases of the junction unmatched.

The V gene is TRBV2, the J gene TRBJ1-6, with 7 bases that match TRBD1. J gave up 4 bases and V 4 bases, and 1 base lay outside the gene matches. This CDR3 is 14 amino acids long. The V gene's germline CDR1 is SNHLY and CDR2 FYNNEI. In DNA, the CDR3 is TGTGCCAGCAGTGGACAGGGTTATAATTCACCCCTCCACTTT. Protein sequence: CASSGQGYNSPLHF.

The rearrangement joins TRBV7-2 to TRBJ2-1, with 10 bases aligning to TRBD2. Per the germline V gene, CDR1 is SGHTA and CDR2 is FQGNSA. J lost 15 bases, V lost 3 bases, and 5 bases had no gene match. CDR3 length equals 12 residues. CDR3: CASSFLAGGPFF. CDR3 nucleotides: TGTGCCAGCAGCTTTTTAGCGGGAGGCCCGTTCTTC.

With regard to this clone: Other DNA sequences from this sample encode an identical CDR3 as well. This chain uses TRBV7-9 with TRBJ1-2; 7 bases align to TRBD1. CDR1 SEHNR and CDR2 FQNEAQ come from the germline V gene (reference sequence). J was trimmed by 6 bases and V by 3 bases; bases with no gene match: 4. The CDR3 sequence is 13 residues long. The CDR3 spells CASSFRQGDGYTF. CDR3 bases: TGTGCCAGCAGCTTTAGGCAGGGGGATGGCTACACCTTC.

The V and J genes are TRBV6-5 and TRBJ2-6; D may be TRBD2 (6 bases). CDR1 is MNHEY, CDR2 SVGAGI, per germline. The CDR3 sequence is 15 residues long. V lost 5 bases to trimming and J lost 2 bases, with 10 bases between them. In DNA, the CDR3 is TGTGCCAGCAGTCCAGGGACTCCTGGGGCCAACGTCCTGACTTTC. Protein product: CASSPGTPGANVLTF.

V is TRBV30 and J is TRBJ2-5, with D perhaps TRBD2 (6 bases). The CDR3 runs 13 residues. V gave up 2 bases and J gave up 5 bases, with 12 bases separating them. Looked up from germline, CDR1 is GTSNPN and CDR2 is SVGIG (reference sequence). The CDR3 protein is CAWSRGLFETQYF. Written as DNA, the CDR3 is TGTGCCTGGAGTAGGGGACTTTTCGAGACCCAGTACTTC.

The chain's CDR3 is CASQQTGSSYEQYF. DNA for the CDR3: TGTGCCAGTCAACAGACAGGGAGCTCCTACGAGCAGTACTTC. This rearrangement joins TRBV19 to TRBJ2-7, with TRBD1 identical over 7 bases. CDR3 length equals 14 residues. Germline lookup yields CDR1 LNHDA and CDR2 SQIVND (reference sequence). V dropped 8 bases and J dropped 0; count of bases not matched to a gene: 7.

The V gene is TRBV5-4, the J gene TRBJ2-5; 7 bases map to TRBD1. The CDR3 spans 14 residues. J gave up 4 bases and V 3 bases, and 6 bases lay outside the gene matches. Germline assignment: CDR1 SGHNT and CDR2 YYREEE (reference sequence). The CDR3 here is CASSSTTGRETQYF. The CDR3 DNA follows: TGTGCCAGCAGCTCGACGACAGGGAGAGAGACCCAGTACTTC.

The chain couples TRBV5-5 to TRBJ2-4; D unclear. Trimming cost V 2 bases and J 0 bases, with 12 bases left between them. The germline CDR1 and CDR2 sequences are SGHKS and YYEKEE (reference sequence). This CDR3 comprises 16 residues. The CDR3 sequence is CASSFLPTGAKNIQYF. In DNA form, the CDR3 reads TGTGCCAGCAGCTTCCTCCCGACGGGAGCCAAAAACATTCAGTACTTC.

The sample holds one count of this clone. This rearrangement joins TRBV20-1 to TRBJ2-1; D is perhaps TRBD1 (5 bases). The CDR3 has 14 residues. V lost 3 bases to trimming and J lost 9 bases, with 18 bases between them. Per the germline V gene, CDR1 is DFQATT and CDR2 is SNEGSKA (reference sequence). DNA of the CDR3: TGCAGTGCTAGTGGGCCTGGGGCAGGGCCTGAGCAGTTCTTC. This encodes CSASGPGAGPEQFF.

For this clone: This sample includes further DNA sequences coding for the same CDR3. V usage is TRBV18 and J usage is TRBJ2-7, with 11 bases matching TRBD1. Germline V CDR1 and CDR2: KGHSH, LQKENI. The CDR3 sequence is 14 residues long. V shed 3 bases, J shed 3 bases, and the junction held 1 base outside the gene matches. The CDR3 nucleotides read TGTGCCAGCTCACCCGGGACAGGGGGCTACGAGCAGTACTTC. It codes for CASSPGTGGYEQYF.

There are a few counts of this clone. The J gene is TRBJ2-5, the V gene TRBV6-5; D might be TRBD1 (5 bases). V lost 6 bases and J lost 11, with 16 bases in between. The CDR3 is 12 amino acids. CDR1 and CDR2 from the germline V gene are MNHEY and SVGAGI. Here the CDR3 DNA reads TGTGCCAGCAGCCGTGGGGCAGGGAAACAGTACTTC. It specifies CASSRGAGKQYF.

The chain joins TRBV7-6 to TRBJ2-2, with D possibly TRBD1 on 7 matching bases. V was trimmed by 6 bases and J by 5 bases, leaving 19 bases between them. Per the germline V gene, CDR1 is SGHVS and CDR2 is FNYEAQ. The CDR3 runs to 16 residues. This CDR3 reads CASSPQGGAATGELFF. CDR3 in DNA: TGTGCCAGCAGTCCCCAGGGGGGAGCGGCGACCGGGGAGCTGTTTTTT.

This rearrangement joins TRBV20-1 to TRBJ1-5; 8 bases are shared with TRBD1. V was pared by 3 bases and J by 4 bases, with 8 bases of the junction left unmatched. The CDR3 spans 15 residues. The germline V gene has CDR1 DFQATT and CDR2 SNEGSKA (reference sequence). The CDR3 protein is CSASLRGPGNQPQHF. CDR3 sequence (DNA): TGCAGTGCTAGTCTCAGGGGGCCCGGAAATCAGCCCCAGCATTTT.

The chain employs TRBV21-1 and TRBJ2-2; the DNA was not used to check the table's D call, TRBD1. TRBV21-1 corresponds to a pseudogene. This CDR3 comprises 14 residues. For the CDR3, the DNA is TGTGCCAGCAGCAATGCACCAGGGGCCGGGGAGCTGTTTTTT. It translates to CASSNAPGAGELFF.

This rearrangement joins TRBV7-9 to TRBJ1-5; D is possibly TRBD1 (6 bases). The germline CDR1 and CDR2 sequences are SEHNR and FQNEAQ (reference sequence). V lost 5 bases and J lost 0, with 8 bases in between. The CDR3 has 14 residues. The DNA for the CDR3 is TGTGCCAGCAGCCTGGGACATAGCAATCAGCCCCAGCATTTT. This sequence encodes CASSLGHSNQPQHF.